One sample yielded the 4 T cell receptor beta chains listed below, sequenced in a study of T cell changes during pregnancy in multiple sclerosis. The method was immunoSEQ multiplex PCR; TCRdb's version includes in-frame clones alone and lacks a portion of them. The table includes around 60,000 clones, about 90% detected once. This material consisted of CD4+ T cells from peripheral blood mononuclear cells, taken after pregnancy. The receptor source for this set is a female donor in good health, enrolled as a control in a pregnancy study.

In DNA, the CDR3 is TGTGCCAGCAGCACAACCGGGACAGGGGGCGAGCAGTACTTC. Translation gives CASSTTGTGGEQYF. The J gene is TRBJ2-7, the V gene TRBV28, with TRBD1 matching 11 bases. Germline values: CDR1 MDHEN, CDR2 SYDVKM. The CDR3 is 14 residues long. After removal of 6 bases from V and 6 bases from J, the junction contained 7 bases not matched to a gene.

The chain couples TRBV30 to TRBJ2-1, with 11 bases identical to TRBD1. The junction had 7 bases not matched to a gene; V was cut back by 2 bases and J by 1 base. The CDR3 is 17 residues long. Germline V gene sequence: CDR1 GTSNPN, CDR2 SVGIG (reference sequence). The CDR3 nucleotides are TGTGCCTGGAGTTTGGACAGGGGGCACGTATCCTACAATGAGCAGTTCTTC. This gives the protein CAWSLDRGHVSYNEQFF.

This chain joins TRBV19 and TRBJ2-7, with TRBD2 matching 8 bases. Germline V gives CDR1 LNHDA, CDR2 SQIVND (reference sequence). The CDR3 totals 13 residues. Trimming took 3 bases from V and 5 from J; bases not matched to a gene: 3. This chain's CDR3 is CASSIGLAHEQYF. As DNA, the CDR3 is TGTGCCAGTAGTATTGGACTAGCCCACGAGCAGTACTTC.

J is TRBJ2-6 and V is TRBV10-3; D gene unclear. Trimming pared 7 bases from V and 0 bases from J, leaving 10 bases between. Germline V gene lookup returns CDR1 ENHRY and CDR2 SYGVKD. The CDR3 has 15 residues. The CDR3 DNA is TGTGCCATCATGACTCCGGACTCTGGGGCCAACGTCCTGACTTTC. Amino acid sequence: CAIMTPDSGANVLTF.